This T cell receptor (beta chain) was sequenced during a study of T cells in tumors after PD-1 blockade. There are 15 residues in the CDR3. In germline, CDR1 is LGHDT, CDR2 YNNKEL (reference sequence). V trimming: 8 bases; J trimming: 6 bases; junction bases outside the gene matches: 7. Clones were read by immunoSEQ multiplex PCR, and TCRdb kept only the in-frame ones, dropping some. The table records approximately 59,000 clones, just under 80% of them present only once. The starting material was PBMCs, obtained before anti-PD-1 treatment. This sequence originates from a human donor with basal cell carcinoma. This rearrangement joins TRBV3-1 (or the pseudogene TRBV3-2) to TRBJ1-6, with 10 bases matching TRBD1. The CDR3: CASRDRGLANSPLHF. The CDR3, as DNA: TGTGCCAGCCGCGACAGGGGGCTAGCTAATTCACCCCTCCACTTT.